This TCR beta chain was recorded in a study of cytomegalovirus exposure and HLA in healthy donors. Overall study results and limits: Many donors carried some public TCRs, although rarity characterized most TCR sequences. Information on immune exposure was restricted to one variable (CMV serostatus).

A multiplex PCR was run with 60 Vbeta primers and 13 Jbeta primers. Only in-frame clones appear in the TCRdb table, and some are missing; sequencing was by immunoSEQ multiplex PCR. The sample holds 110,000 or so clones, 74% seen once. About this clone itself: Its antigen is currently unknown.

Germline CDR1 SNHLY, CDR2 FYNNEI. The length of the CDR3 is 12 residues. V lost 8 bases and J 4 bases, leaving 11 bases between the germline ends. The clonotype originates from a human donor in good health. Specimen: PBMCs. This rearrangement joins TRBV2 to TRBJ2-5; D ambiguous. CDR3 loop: CASSVGAETQYF. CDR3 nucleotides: TGTGCCAGCTCGGTGGGCGCAGAGACCCAGTACTTC.